Sequencing of this T cell receptor (beta chain) was carried out in a study of T cell repertoires in cytomegalovirus infection. TCRdb reprocessed the reads via MiXCR and lists one record per CDR3 protein. The data show around 350,000 distinct CDR3 sequences, about a sixth seen once. Study-level findings and limits: HLA-C-restricted, CMV-specific TCR beta clonotypes were dominant ex vivo.

The CDR3 is made up of 15 amino acids. CDR1 and CDR2 (germline): MNHEY, SVGEGT. V shed 7 bases and J shed 9 bases, with 22 bases lying between them. This clonotype was seen ten or more times. Its target is not known. This sequence joins TRBV6-2 or TRBV6-3 and TRBJ2-1, with a possible D match to TRBD2 (6 bases). This clonotype originated in a human donor in good health (CMV status not recorded). Some clones in this sample may be carry-over from other donors' samples. The sequenced sample consisted of PBMCs. The CDR3 spells CASIETNPVGGEQFF. The CDR3 coding sequence is TGTGCCAGCATAGAGACGAACCCCGTCGGGGGTGAGCAGTTCTTC.